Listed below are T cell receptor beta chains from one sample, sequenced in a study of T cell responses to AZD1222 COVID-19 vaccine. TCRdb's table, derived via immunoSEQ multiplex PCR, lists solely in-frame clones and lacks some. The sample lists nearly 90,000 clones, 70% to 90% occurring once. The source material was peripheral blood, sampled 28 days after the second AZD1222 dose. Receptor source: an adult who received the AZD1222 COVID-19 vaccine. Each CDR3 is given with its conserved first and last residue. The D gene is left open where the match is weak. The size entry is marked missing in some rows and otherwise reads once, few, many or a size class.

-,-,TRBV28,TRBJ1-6,TGTGCCAGCAGTTTTCCAGGGGTTGCGGATTCACCCCTCCACTTT,CASSFPGVADSPLHF
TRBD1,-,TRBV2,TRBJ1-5,TGTGCCAGCAGCAAAGGGACAGGGTATGATCAGCCCCAGCATTTT,CASSKGTGYDQPQHF
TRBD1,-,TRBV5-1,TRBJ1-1,TGCGCCAGCAGCTTAATCGGACAGGTGAACACTGAAGCTTTCTTT,CASSLIGQVNTEAFF
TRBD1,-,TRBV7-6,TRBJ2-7,TGTGCCAGCAGCTTAGGGACAGGGACCACCTACGAGCAGTACTTC,CASSLGTGTTYEQYF
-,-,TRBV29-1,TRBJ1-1,TGCAGCGTCGGAGCCGGGACACAGAACACTGAAGCTTTCTTT,CSVGAGTQNTEAFF
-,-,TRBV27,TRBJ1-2,TGTGCCAGCAGTTTAGATTACGGATTGAGCTCTGGCTACACCTTC,CASSLDYGLSSGYTF
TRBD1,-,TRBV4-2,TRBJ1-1,TGTGCCAGCAGCCCCAGGGGGCGGGAGGCTTTCTTT,CASSPRGREAFF
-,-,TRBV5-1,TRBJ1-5,TGCGCCAGCAGCCGTGGGGGCAGACAAGATCAGCCCCAGCATTTT,CASSRGGRQDQPQHF
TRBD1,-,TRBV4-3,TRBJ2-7,TGCGCCAGCAGCCAAGGAACAGGGGTTTTGCAGGACGAGCAGTACTTC,CASSQGTGVLQDEQYF
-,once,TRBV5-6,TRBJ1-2,TGTGCCAGCAGCTTGATGGGGGCAGAAGATATTTATAACTATGGCTACACCTTC,CASSLMGAEDIYNYGYTF
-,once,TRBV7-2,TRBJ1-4,TGTGCCAGCAGCCCCCGCGTCGGGCGGGCTAATGAAAAACTGTTTTTT,CASSPRVGRANEKLFF
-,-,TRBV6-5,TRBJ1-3,TGTGCCAGCAGTTACTCGTTCAGGGGTACAAACACCATATATTTT,CASSYSFRGTNTIYF
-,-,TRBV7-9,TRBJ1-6,TGTGCCAGCACCCGGAGGGTAGGGAATTCACCCCTCCACTTT,CASTRRVGNSPLHF
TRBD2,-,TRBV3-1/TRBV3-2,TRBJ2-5,TGTGCCAGCAGCCAAGGTACGAGCGGGGTGGAGACCCAGTACTTC,CASSQGTSGVETQYF
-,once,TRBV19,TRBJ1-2,TGTGCCAGTAGAAGACCCGGGACGAACATTCTTCAAAGGGGGGTAGCTAACTATGGCTACACCTTC,CASRRPGTNILQRGVANYGYTF
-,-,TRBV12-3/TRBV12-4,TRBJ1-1,TGTGCCAGCAGCCCCTATATCACTGAAGCTTTCTTT,CASSPYITEAFF
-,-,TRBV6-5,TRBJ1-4,TGTGCCAGCACCAACGGAGGCCAGGGGAATGAAAAACTGTTTTTT,CASTNGGQGNEKLFF
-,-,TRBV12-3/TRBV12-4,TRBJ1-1,TGTGCCATCAATGAGGGTGAAGCTTTCTTT,CAINEGEAFF
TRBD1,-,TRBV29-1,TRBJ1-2,TGCAGCGTCCCGGGACAGGGTAAACATGGCTACACCTTC,CSVPGQGKHGYTF
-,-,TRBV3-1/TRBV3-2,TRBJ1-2,TGTGCCAGCAGCCAACAGGGGCGCTACACCTTC,CASSQQGRYTF
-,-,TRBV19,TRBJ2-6,TGTGCCAGTAGTGTCGGCGGGACAGCTGGGGCCAACGTCCTGACTTTC,CASSVGGTAGANVLTF
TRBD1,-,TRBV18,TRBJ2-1,TGTGCCAGCTCGAATGCCGGGACAGGGGGTTCCTACAATGAGCAGTTCTTC,CASSNAGTGGSYNEQFF
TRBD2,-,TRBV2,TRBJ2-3,TGTGCCAGCAGTGATTCGGTAGCGGGGGTCACAGATACGCAGTATTTT,CASSDSVAGVTDTQYF
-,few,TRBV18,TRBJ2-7,TGTGCCAGCTCACCTGGCAGGGACTACGAGCAGTACTTC,CASSPGRDYEQYF
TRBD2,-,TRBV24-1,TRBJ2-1,TGTGCCACCAGTGATGAGACTAGCGGAGCTTTCTACAATGAGCAGTTCTTC,CATSDETSGAFYNEQFF
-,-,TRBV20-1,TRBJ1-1,TGCAGTTCCCGATGGGGGACTGAAGCTTTCTTT,CSSRWGTEAFF
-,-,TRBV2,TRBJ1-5,TGTGCCAGCAGTGAACGGGAGAATCAGCCCCAGCATTTT,CASSERENQPQHF
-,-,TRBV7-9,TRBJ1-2,TGTGCCAGCAGCTTTGCCCTGACAGAATTTAACTATGGCTACACCTTC,CASSFALTEFNYGYTF
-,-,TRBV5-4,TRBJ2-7,TGTGCCAGCAGCTTGCCAGAGCAAGGCCGAACCTACGAGCAGTACTTC,CASSLPEQGRTYEQYF
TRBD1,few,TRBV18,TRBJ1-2,TGTGCCAGCTCATCAGGGGAGGACAGGCGGAATGGCTACACCTTC,CASSSGEDRRNGYTF
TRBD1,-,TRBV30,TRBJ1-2,TGTGCCTGGAGTGTACACAGGGGCGAAGACGGCTACACCTTC,CAWSVHRGEDGYTF
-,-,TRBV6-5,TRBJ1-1,TGTGCCAGCAGTTACTCACGACCACAGGAGAACACTGAAGCTTTCTTT,CASSYSRPQENTEAFF
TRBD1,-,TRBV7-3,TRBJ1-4,TGTGCCAGCAGCTCACAGGGGTTTATTGGTGAAAAACTGTTTTTT,CASSSQGFIGEKLFF
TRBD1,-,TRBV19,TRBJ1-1,TGTGCCAGTAACATCCCAGGGGGCACTGAAGCTTTCTTT,CASNIPGGTEAFF
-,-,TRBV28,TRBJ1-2,TGTGCCAGTGAATCGGTCTATGGCTACACCTTC,CASESVYGYTF
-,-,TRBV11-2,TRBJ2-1,TGTGCCAGCAGCTTAGCCCGCAGACTATCCTACAATGAGCAGTTCTTC,CASSLARRLSYNEQFF
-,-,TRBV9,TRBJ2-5,TGTGCCAGCAGCGGAGCGGTGGCGGCGGAGACCCAGTACTTC,CASSGAVAAETQYF
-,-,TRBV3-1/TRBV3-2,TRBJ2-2,TGTGCCAGCAGCCAAGAAACCGGGGAGCTGTTTTTT,CASSQETGELFF
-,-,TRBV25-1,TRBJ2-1,TGTGCCAGCAGGGCGGCGGGCGGGCAGTTCTTC,CASRAAGGQFF